Sequencing of this T cell receptor beta chain was carried out in a study of metastatic and nonmetastatic thyroid tumors. The J segment lost 8 bases and the V segment lost 3 bases, leaving 12 bases of the junction unmatched. This CDR3 spans 17 amino acids. Germline V gives CDR1 SGHTA, CDR2 FQGNSA. In its sample, this clone was seen many times. Its cognate antigen is unknown. General study points: TCR beta diversity was reportedly significantly higher in malignant thyroid tumors than benign nodules, in blood and tumor.

Authors' processing steps: What underpinned the distant-metastasis classifier for papillary thyroid cancer was the set of CDR3 differences across clinicopathological groups. Via MiXCR, TCRdb re-called the PCR reads. Here the V and J calls rest on TCRdb's processing, not on the authors' analysis. The sample holds about 43,000 clones, about an eighth seen once. Each patient went into thyroid surgery without having received any treatment. Sequences were obtained from blood. The chain carries TRBV7-2 and TRBJ2-1; 11 bases map to TRBD2. The receptor comes from a female donor with papillary thyroid cancer or a benign thyroid nodule (not recorded which). Some clones in this sample may be carry-over from other donors' samples. DNA of the CDR3: TGTGCCAGCAGCTTCTCGACTACCCGGACTAGCGGGCATGAGCAGTTCTTC. Translating it yields CASSFSTTRTSGHEQFF.